Listed here are 16 T cell receptor beta chains from one sample, sequenced in a study of pediatric ulcerative colitis. The method was immunoSEQ multiplex PCR; TCRdb's version includes in-frame clones alone and lacks a portion of them. The sample has around 36,000 clones, roughly 77% seen once. Rectal tissue came from one to two pinch biopsies taken at colonoscopy. Sequenced material: gut tissue. Source of these receptors: a boy between 10 and 17 years old with mild ulcerative colitis.

The CDR3 DNA follows: TGTGCCTGGAGTGTAATACAGGCCAAGATCACTGAAGCTTTCTTT. Amino acid sequence: CAWSVIQAKITEAFF. The J gene is TRBJ1-1, the V gene TRBV30; TRBD1 might be the D (5 bases). V was pared by 0 bases and J by 4 bases, with 15 bases between. Germline V CDR1 and CDR2: GTSNPN, SVGIG (reference sequence). The CDR3 totals 15 residues.

This clone was seen only once. The chain couples TRBV11-3 to TRBJ1-3; no firm D call. Germline-derived CDR1 and CDR2 are SGHNT and YENEEA. With 0 bases removed from V and 4 bases from J, the gap between germline ends came to 7 bases. The CDR3 runs to 14 residues. The CDR3 is CASSLDRGGNTIYF. CDR3 nucleotide sequence: TGTGCCAGCAGCTTAGATCGAGGAGGAAACACCATATATTTT.

A single count supports this clone. The chain carries TRBV6-4 and TRBJ1-1, with unresolved D. This CDR3 contains 14 residues. Per the germline V gene, CDR1 is MRHNA and CDR2 is SNTAGT. Trimming shortened V by 8 bases and J by 5 bases, and 18 bases separated the two germline ends. This CDR3 reads CASPILGSITEAFF. The DNA for the CDR3 is TGTGCCAGCCCTATTCTGGGCTCCATAACTGAAGCTTTCTTT.

V usage is TRBV27 and J usage is TRBJ1-2, with no clear D. Trimming removed 2 bases at V and 4 bases at J, with 14 bases between. The germline CDR1 and CDR2 sequences are MNHEY and SMNVEV (reference sequence). The CDR3 totals 15 residues. Here the CDR3 DNA reads TGTGCCAGCAGTTTAAAGGGAATTAGGACCTATGGCTACACCTTC. This gives the protein CASSLKGIRTYGYTF.

The chain carries TRBV4-2 and TRBJ2-3; D possibly uses TRBD1 or TRBD2 (5 bases each). Trimming left V 1 base short and J 1 base short, with 15 bases between. The CDR3 spans 17 residues. From germline, CDR1 is LGHNA and CDR2 YNFKEQ. The CDR3 reads CASSQGGGPLGTDTQYF. The CDR3 nucleotides are TGTGCCAGCAGCCAAGGTGGGGGTCCTTTAGGCACAGATACGCAGTATTTT.

V and J are TRBV7-2 and TRBJ1-2, with D unresolved. CDR1 SGHTA and CDR2 FQGNSA come from the germline V gene. The V and J ends lost 1 base and 6 bases respectively, with 9 bases between them. The CDR3 totals 13 residues. The CDR3 here is CASSLVYGNGYTF. The CDR3 bases are TGTGCCAGCAGCTTAGTCTACGGAAATGGCTACACCTTC.

The V call is TRBV28, the J call TRBJ2-5; D gene uncertain. Germline V CDR1 and CDR2: MDHEN, SYDVKM. V was pared by 4 bases and J by 5 bases, with 11 bases between. This CDR3 has 13 amino acids. The CDR3: CASSYRWFETQYF. The CDR3, as DNA: TGTGCCAGCAGTTATAGGTGGTTTGAGACCCAGTACTTC. Looking up the rest from reference TRBV28 and TRBJ2-5 gives the full variable domain: DVKVTQSSRYLVKRTGEKVFLECVQDMDHENMFWYRQDPGLGLRLIYFSYDVKMKEKGDIPEGYSVSREKKERFSLILESASTNQTSMYLCASSYRWFETQYFGPGTRLLVL.

J is TRBJ2-1 and V is TRBV2; TRBD1 matches 7 bases. In germline, CDR1 is SNHLY, CDR2 FYNNEI. This CDR3 has 15 residues. V lost 4 bases and J lost 7; bases outside the gene matches: 10. The CDR3 loop is CASSAPGTERNEQFF. DNA for the CDR3: TGTGCCAGCAGTGCCCCCGGGACAGAAAGGAATGAGCAGTTCTTC.

J is TRBJ1-1 and V is TRBV7-9, with D possibly TRBD1 on 6 matching bases. From germline, CDR1 is SEHNR and CDR2 FQNEAQ (reference sequence). The CDR3 spans 12 residues. Trimming took off 3 bases at V and 11 bases at J, with 13 bases between the two ends. This chain's CDR3 is CASSFTGRSAFF. CDR3 coding DNA: TGTGCCAGCAGCTTTACAGGGCGATCGGCTTTCTTT.

This chain joins TRBV7-6 and TRBJ2-1; possible D gene TRBD1, 5 bases. The germline V gene has CDR1 SGHVS and CDR2 FNYEAQ. Between the trimmed V and J ends, which lost 2 bases and 5 bases, there was a span of 7 bases. The CDR3 is 13 amino acids. The CDR3 is CASSLTRDNEQFF. CDR3 nucleotide sequence: TGTGCCAGCAGCTTAACCAGGGACAATGAGCAGTTCTTC.

This sequence joins TRBV29-1 and TRBJ2-7, with 7 nucleotides matching TRBD2. Looked up from germline, CDR1 is SQVTM and CDR2 is ANQGSEA. The V segment lost 7 bases and the J segment 6 bases; nucleotides outside the gene matches: 9. CDR3 size: 12 residues. CDR3 coding DNA: TGCAGCGCCCGGGACTACTGGCGCGAGCAGTACTTC. Translation: CSARDYWREQYF.

This clone has just a few counts. The V and J genes are TRBV4-1 and TRBJ1-2, with a possible D match to TRBD1 (5 bases). V lost 4 bases and J lost 5, with 29 bases in between. There are 19 residues in the CDR3. CDR1 is MGHRA and CDR2 is YSYEKL in the germline V gene. The chain's CDR3 is CASSRIFRVFLGDPYGYTF. CDR3 DNA sequence: TGCGCCAGCAGCCGCATCTTTAGGGTGTTTCTGGGGGACCCTTATGGCTACACCTTC.

The V call is TRBV10-3, the J call TRBJ1-2; D perhaps matches TRBD1 (5 bases). The length of the CDR3 is 13 residues. Germline loops: CDR1 ENHRY, CDR2 SYGVKD. The V and J ends lost 0 bases and 8 bases respectively, with 10 bases between them. Here the CDR3 DNA reads TGTGCCATCAGTGAGTCGGGACTCGTGGGCTACACCTTC. Amino acid sequence: CAISESGLVGYTF.

The CDR3 reads CASSQVLRGWGSNYGYTF. The DNA for the CDR3 is TGCGCCAGCAGCCAAGTGCTCCGAGGGTGGGGTTCTAACTATGGCTACACCTTC. The rearrangement uses TRBV4-1 and TRBJ1-2; D not certain. Germline V gives CDR1 MGHRA, CDR2 YSYEKL. The CDR3 has 18 residues. The germline V and J ends were trimmed by 1 base and 0 bases, with 18 bases remaining between them.

This chain links TRBV12-5 with TRBJ2-3, with 8 bases fitting TRBD2. The germline gives CDR1 LGHNT, CDR2 FRNRAP. This CDR3 is built from 15 residues. The trim removed 8 bases at V and 3 bases at J, leaving 10 bases unmatched. The CDR3 nucleotides are TGTGCTAGTCGGTCACCGGGACTAGATACAGATACGCAGTATTTT. Translating it yields CASRSPGLDTDTQYF.

The V call is TRBV6-6, the J call TRBJ1-4; tentative D call: TRBD1 (5 bases). Germline CDR1 is MNHNY and CDR2 is SVGAGI (reference sequence). Trimming cost V 2 bases and J 8 bases, with 12 bases left between them. This CDR3 comprises 14 residues. CDR3 region: CASSYDSLKEKLFF. In DNA, the CDR3 is TGTGCCAGCAGTTACGACAGCTTGAAAGAAAAACTGTTTTTT.